This T cell receptor beta chain was obtained from a study of blood T cells in healthy people across ages. Overall study results and limits: While age rose, TCR beta diversity per million T cells dropped in a roughly linear way.

The use of a sample-barcoded 5' primer and a J-beta primer mix characterized a second PCR of roughly 7 to 11 cycles. Each CDR3 protein gets one entry after TCRdb re-called the 5' RACE reads with MiXCR. The profile shows 750,000 to 850,000 distinct CDR3 sequences, around 25% of them singletons. Per germline, CDR1 DFQATT and CDR2 SNEGSKA (reference sequence). V was clipped by 6 bases and J by 1 base; unmatched bases: 13. There are 17 residues in the CDR3. With respect to this clonotype: Antigen unknown.

The data were also submitted as part of a second study, on T cells of mothers and their children.

Material for sequencing was blood. This rearrangement joins TRBV20-1 to TRBJ1-5, with TRBD1 identical over 9 bases. The sequence was obtained from a boy aged 5-17 years in good health. The DNA of the CDR3 is TGCAGTGCCGGGGAGGGGACAGGGTACATGAGCAATCAGCCCCAGCATTTT. This sequence encodes CSAGEGTGYMSNQPQHF.